The T cell receptor (beta chain) described here comes from a study of CD8 T cells in ankylosing spondylitis. TCRdb itself ran the 5' RACE reads through MiXCR, one entry per CDR3 protein. The sample consists of 100,000 to 150,000 distinct CDR3 sequences, roughly 18% of them appearing once. The germline V and J ends were trimmed by 8 bases and 4 bases, with 9 bases remaining between them. The CDR3 totals 12 residues. The germline V gene has CDR1 SGHAT and CDR2 FQNNGV. Broader study findings: Disease-linked clones reportedly concentrated significantly in matched ankylosing spondylitis synovial fluid. Before this, some motif variants had been reported in reactive arthritis synovial fluid and blood. Characteristic of ankylosing spondylitis blood, it appeared, was a TCR beta motif comprising about eight highly homologous variants.

The table lists this clonotype with a few counts. The target antigen is unknown. Sequencing was carried out using blood, either unsorted or a sorted T cell fraction (not recorded which). The TCR was taken from a male donor with ankylosing spondylitis. The V and J genes are TRBV11-2 and TRBJ2-1; D is unclear. CDR3 bases: TGTGCCAGCGATTCGGCTTACAATGAGCAGTTCTTC. Amino acids: CASDSAYNEQFF. Drawing the rest from reference TRBV11-2 and TRBJ2-1, the complete variable domain is EAGVAQSPRYKIIEKRQSVAFWCNPISGHATLYWYQQILGQGPKLLIQFQNNGVVDDSQLPKDRFSAERLKGVDSTLKIQPAKLEDSAVYLCASDSAYNEQFFGPGTRLTVL.